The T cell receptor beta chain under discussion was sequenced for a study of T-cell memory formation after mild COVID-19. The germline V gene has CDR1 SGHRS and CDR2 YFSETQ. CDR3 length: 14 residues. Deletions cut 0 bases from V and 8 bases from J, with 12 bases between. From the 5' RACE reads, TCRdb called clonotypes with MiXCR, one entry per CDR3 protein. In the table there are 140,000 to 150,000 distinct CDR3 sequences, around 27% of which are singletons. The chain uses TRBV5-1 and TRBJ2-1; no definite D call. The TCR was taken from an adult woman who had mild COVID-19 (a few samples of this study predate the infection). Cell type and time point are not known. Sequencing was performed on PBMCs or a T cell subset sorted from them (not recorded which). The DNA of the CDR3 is TGCGCCAGCAGCTTGGTGGAACAGACCGATGAGCAGTTCTTC. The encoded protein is CASSLVEQTDEQFF. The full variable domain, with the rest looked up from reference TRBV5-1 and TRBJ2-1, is KAGVTQTPRYLIKTRGQQVTLSCSPISGHRSVSWYQQTPGQGLQFLFEYFSETQRNKGNFPGRFSGRQFSNSRSEMNVSTLELGDSALYLCASSLVEQTDEQFFGPGTRLTVL.